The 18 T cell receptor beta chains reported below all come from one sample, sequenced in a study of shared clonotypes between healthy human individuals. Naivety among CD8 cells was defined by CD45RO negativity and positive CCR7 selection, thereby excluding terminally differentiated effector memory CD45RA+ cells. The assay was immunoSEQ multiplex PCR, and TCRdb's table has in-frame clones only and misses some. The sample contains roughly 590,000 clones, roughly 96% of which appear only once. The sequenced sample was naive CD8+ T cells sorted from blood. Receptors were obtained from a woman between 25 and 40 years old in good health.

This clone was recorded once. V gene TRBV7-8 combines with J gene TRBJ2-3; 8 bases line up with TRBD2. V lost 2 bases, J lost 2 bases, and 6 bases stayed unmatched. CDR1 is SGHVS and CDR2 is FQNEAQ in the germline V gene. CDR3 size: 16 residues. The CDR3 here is CASSLNPGRATDTQYF. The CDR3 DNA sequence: TGTGCCAGCAGCTTAAATCCCGGGAGGGCCACAGATACGCAGTATTTT.

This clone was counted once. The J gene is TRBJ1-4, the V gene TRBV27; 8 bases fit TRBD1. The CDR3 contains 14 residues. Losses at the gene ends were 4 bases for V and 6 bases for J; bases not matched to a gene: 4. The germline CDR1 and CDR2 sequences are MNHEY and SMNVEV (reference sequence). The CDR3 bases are TGTGCCAGCAGTTGGAACAGGGGGTATGAAAAACTGTTTTTT. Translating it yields CASSWNRGYEKLFF.

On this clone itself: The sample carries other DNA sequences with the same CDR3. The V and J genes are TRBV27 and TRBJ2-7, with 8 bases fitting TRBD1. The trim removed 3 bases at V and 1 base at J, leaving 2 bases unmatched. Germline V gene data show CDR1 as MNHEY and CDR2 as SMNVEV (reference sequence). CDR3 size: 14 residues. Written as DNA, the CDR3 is TGTGCCAGCAGTTTCGGGACAGGATCCTACGAGCAGTACTTC. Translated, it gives CASSFGTGSYEQYF.

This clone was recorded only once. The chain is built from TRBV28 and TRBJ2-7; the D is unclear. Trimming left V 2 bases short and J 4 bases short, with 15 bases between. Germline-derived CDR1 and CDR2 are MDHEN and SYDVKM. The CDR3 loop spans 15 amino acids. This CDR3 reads CASSLGRQVRYEQYF. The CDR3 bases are TGTGCCAGCAGTTTAGGGCGTCAGGTCCGATACGAGCAGTACTTC.

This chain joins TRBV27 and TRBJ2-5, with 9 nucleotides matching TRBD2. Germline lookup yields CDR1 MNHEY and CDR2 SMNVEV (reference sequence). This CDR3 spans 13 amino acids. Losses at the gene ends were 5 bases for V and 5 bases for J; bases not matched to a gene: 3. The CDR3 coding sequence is TGTGCCAGCAGTAGCGGGAGGTTTGAGACCCAGTACTTC. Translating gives CASSSGRFETQYF.

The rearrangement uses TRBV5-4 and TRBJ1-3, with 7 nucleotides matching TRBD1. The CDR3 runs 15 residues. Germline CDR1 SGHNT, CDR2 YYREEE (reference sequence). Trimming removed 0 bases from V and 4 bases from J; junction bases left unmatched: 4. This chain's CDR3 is CASSLGQGYGNTIYF. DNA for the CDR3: TGTGCCAGCAGCTTGGGACAGGGATACGGAAACACCATATATTTT.

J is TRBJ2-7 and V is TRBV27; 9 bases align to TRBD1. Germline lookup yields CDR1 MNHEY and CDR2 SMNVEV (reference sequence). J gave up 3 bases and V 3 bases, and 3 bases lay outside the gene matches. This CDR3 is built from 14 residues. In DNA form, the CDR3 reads TGTGCCAGCAGTTTGACAGGGGGGGACTACGAGCAGTACTTC. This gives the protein CASSLTGGDYEQYF.

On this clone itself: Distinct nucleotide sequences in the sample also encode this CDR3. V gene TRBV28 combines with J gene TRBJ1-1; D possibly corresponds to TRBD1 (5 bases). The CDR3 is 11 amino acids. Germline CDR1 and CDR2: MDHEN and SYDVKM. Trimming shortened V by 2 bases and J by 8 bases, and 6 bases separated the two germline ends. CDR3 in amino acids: CASSLGGEAFF. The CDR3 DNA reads TGTGCCAGCAGTTTAGGGGGAGAAGCTTTCTTT.

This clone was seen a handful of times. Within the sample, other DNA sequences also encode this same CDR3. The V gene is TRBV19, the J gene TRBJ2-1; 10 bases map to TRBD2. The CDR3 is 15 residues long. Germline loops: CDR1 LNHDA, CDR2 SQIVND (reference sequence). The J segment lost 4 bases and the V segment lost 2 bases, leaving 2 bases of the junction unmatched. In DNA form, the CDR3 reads TGTGCCAGTAGTATAACTAGCGGGGTTTACAATGAGCAGTTCTTC. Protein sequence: CASSITSGVYNEQFF.

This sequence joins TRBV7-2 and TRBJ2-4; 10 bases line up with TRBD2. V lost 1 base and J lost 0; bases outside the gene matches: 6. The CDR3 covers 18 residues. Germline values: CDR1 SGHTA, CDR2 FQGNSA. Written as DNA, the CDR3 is TGTGCCAGCAGCTTAGTGCTAGCGGGAGTTGGAGCCAAAAACATTCAGTACTTC. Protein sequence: CASSLVLAGVGAKNIQYF.

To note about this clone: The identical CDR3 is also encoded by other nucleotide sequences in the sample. Here the CDR3 DNA reads TGTGCCAGCAGTTTATTTCGCAACTACGAGCAGTACTTC. Protein sequence: CASSLFRNYEQYF. The chain combines TRBV28 with TRBJ2-7; D is uncertain. V lost 1 base, J lost 3 bases, and 7 bases lay in between. Germline V gene lookup returns CDR1 MDHEN and CDR2 SYDVKM. This CDR3 contains 13 residues.

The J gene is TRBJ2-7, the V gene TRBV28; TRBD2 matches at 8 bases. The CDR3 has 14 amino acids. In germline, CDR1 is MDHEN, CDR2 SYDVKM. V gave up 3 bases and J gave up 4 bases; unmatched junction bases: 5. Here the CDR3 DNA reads TGTGCCAGCAGTTTCCCAGCGGGAGTTTACGAGCAGTACTTC. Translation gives CASSFPAGVYEQYF.

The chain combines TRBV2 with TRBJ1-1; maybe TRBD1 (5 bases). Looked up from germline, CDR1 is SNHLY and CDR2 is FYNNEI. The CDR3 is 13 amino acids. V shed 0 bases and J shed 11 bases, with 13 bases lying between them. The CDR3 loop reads CASSEAQSNRAFF. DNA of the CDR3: TGTGCCAGCAGTGAAGCGCAGTCCAACAGGGCTTTCTTT.

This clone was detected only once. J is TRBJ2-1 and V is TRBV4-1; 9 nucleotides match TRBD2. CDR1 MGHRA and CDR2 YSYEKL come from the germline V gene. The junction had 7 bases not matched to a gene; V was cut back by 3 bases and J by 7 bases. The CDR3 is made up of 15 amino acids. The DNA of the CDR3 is TGCGCCAGCAGCCACGGGGTAGCGGGAGATAATGAGCAGTTCTTC. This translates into CASSHGVAGDNEQFF.

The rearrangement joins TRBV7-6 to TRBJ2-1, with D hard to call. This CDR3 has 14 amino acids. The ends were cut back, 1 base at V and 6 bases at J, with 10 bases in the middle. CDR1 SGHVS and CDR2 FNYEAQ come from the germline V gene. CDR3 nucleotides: TGTGCCAGCAGCTTAGTGAGTTTTTCCAATGAGCAGTTCTTC. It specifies CASSLVSFSNEQFF.

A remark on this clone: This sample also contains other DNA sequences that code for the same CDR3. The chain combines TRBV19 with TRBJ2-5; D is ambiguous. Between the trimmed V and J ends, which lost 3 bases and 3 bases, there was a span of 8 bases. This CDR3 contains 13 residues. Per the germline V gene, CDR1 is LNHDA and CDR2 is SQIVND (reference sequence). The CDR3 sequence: CASSMDGEETQYF. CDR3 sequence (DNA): TGTGCCAGTAGTATGGATGGGGAAGAGACCCAGTACTTC.

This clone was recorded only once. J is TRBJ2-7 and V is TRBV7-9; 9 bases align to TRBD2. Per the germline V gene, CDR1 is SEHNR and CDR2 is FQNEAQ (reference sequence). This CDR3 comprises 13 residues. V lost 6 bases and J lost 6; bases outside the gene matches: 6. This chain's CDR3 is CASRGQAGGEQYF. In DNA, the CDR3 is TGTGCCAGCAGAGGACAAGCGGGAGGCGAGCAGTACTTC. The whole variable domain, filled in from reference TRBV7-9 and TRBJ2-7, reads DTGVSQNPRHKITKRGQNVTFRCDPISEHNRLYWYRQTLGQGPEFLTYFQNEAQLEKSRLLSDRFSAERPKGSFSTLEIQRTEQGDSAMYLCASRGQAGGEQYFGPGTRLTVT.

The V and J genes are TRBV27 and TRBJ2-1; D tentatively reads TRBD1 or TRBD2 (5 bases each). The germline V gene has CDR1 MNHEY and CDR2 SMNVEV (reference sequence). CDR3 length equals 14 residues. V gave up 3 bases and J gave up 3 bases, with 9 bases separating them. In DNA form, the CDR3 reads TGTGCCAGCAGTTTGGGGGATATCTACAATGAGCAGTTCTTC. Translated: CASSLGDIYNEQFF.